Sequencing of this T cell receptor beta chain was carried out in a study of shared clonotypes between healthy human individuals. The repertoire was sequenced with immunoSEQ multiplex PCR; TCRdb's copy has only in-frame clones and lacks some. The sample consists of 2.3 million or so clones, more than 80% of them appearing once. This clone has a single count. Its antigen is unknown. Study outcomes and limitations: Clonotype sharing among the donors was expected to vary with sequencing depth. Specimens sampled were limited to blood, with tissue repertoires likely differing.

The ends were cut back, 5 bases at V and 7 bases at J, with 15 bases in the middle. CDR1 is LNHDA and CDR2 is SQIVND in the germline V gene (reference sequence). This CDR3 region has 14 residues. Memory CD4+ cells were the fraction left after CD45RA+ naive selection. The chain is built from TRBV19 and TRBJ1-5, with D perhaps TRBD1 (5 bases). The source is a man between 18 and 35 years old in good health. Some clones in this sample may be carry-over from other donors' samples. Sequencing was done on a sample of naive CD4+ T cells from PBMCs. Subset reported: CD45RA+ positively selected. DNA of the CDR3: TGTGCCAGTAGTGTTGGGGGGAGGGAACAGCCCCAGCATTTT. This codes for CASSVGGREQPQHF.